This T cell receptor (beta chain) was recovered during a study of T cells in Graves' hyperthyroidism and ophthalmopathy. Study observations and caveats: Expanded thyroid clonotypes (above 0.001) were mostly also found in blood.

Graves' hyperthyroidism was deemed stable absent ophthalmopathy progression within 18 months. Hyperthyroidism in the patients, aged 18 to 65, was newly diagnosed and under 2 months in duration. Each diagnosis drew on symptoms, thyroxine, TRAb, thyroid ultrasound and orbital computed tomography findings. Regions amplified from RNA transcripts were the TCR beta CDR3 regions. The HTBI set primed first-round TCR CDR3 RT-PCR. Each CDR3 protein is one row after TCRdb ran MiXCR on the multiplex PCR reads. The table includes 750,000 to 900,000 distinct CDR3 sequences, about 38% detected once. The germline V gene has CDR1 MRHNA and CDR2 SNTAGT. CDR3 length equals 13 residues. A note on this clonotype: What it binds is unknown. A read error may account for a junction end that differs from germline.

The chain is built from TRBV6-4 and TRBJ1-1; D not certain. This sequence originates from a man between 18 and 35 years old with Graves' hyperthyroidism. Sequenced input: blood. CDR3 nucleotide sequence: TGTGCCAACAGTGACTCTTGGGATACTGAAGCTTTCTTT. This sequence encodes CANSDSWDTEAFF.